Following are 25 T cell receptor beta chains from one sample sequenced in a study of neoadjuvant anti-PD-1 for oral cavity cancer. The time point here: after neoadjuvant nivolumab, at surgical resection. The data were produced by immunoSEQ multiplex PCR, yet TCRdb's version contains in-frame clones alone and is incomplete. Altogether over 13,000 clones are present, 65% to 85% being singletons, with the ten largest covering about 2.8%. Sequencing used PBMCs, obtained after nivolumab (anti-PD-1) treatment. These receptors originate from a person aged 40 to 85 with oral cavity squamous cell carcinoma.

The J gene is TRBJ2-7, the V gene TRBV19, with 9 bases lining up with TRBD1. V gave up 4 bases and J gave up 3 bases; unmatched junction bases: 1. Looked up from germline, CDR1 is LNHDA and CDR2 is SQIVND (reference sequence). The CDR3 totals 13 residues. The CDR3 reads CASSTTGGYEQYF. CDR3 nucleotides: TGTGCCAGTAGTACGACAGGGGGCTACGAGCAGTACTTC.

This rearrangement joins TRBV5-1 to TRBJ2-3; 8 bases map to TRBD1. V was clipped by 2 bases and J by 1 base; unmatched bases: 6. CDR1 and CDR2 (germline): SGHRS, YFSETQ. CDR3 length equals 16 residues. CDR3 sequence: CASSLADRGGTDTQYF. CDR3 in DNA: TGCGCCAGCAGCTTAGCCGACAGGGGAGGCACAGATACGCAGTATTTT.

This chain joins TRBV28 and TRBJ1-3; 7 bases are shared with TRBD1. Losses at the gene ends were 4 bases for V and 0 bases for J; bases not matched to a gene: 3. The germline gives CDR1 MDHEN, CDR2 SYDVKM. This CDR3 comprises 15 residues. The CDR3 DNA is TGTGCCAGCAGTTGGGGACAGCACTCTGGAAACACCATATATTTT. Translated, it gives CASSWGQHSGNTIYF.

The chain joins TRBV6-1 to TRBJ2-3; a possible D gene is TRBD2 (6 bases). V was cut by 1 base and J by 0 bases, with 11 bases left in between. Germline V lookup: CDR1 MNHNS, CDR2 SASEGT. CDR3 length: 16 amino acids. The CDR3 sequence is CASSEDAGTSTDTQYF. CDR3 in DNA: TGTGCCAGCAGTGAAGATGCGGGAACCAGCACAGATACGCAGTATTTT.

The chain combines TRBV6-5 with TRBJ2-7, with TRBD1 matching 7 bases. V shed 0 bases, J shed 13 bases, and the junction held 12 bases outside the gene matches. CDR3 length: 14 residues. Germline CDR1 MNHEY, CDR2 SVGAGI. This CDR3 is CASSYSRDRPIPYF. The DNA for the CDR3 is TGTGCCAGCAGTTACTCGAGGGACAGACCTATTCCTTACTTC.

This chain links TRBV6-5 with TRBJ1-2; unclear D gene. Germline V gene sequence: CDR1 MNHEY, CDR2 SVGAGI. There are 15 residues in the CDR3. The V and J ends lost 0 bases and 0 bases respectively, with 8 bases between them. The DNA of the CDR3 is TGTGCCAGCAGTTACTCGACGGGAACTAACTATGGCTACACCTTC. Translation gives CASSYSTGTNYGYTF.

The chain has TRBV11-2 and TRBJ2-7; the D is unclear. This CDR3 spans 14 amino acids. V lost 7 bases and J lost 1, with 14 bases in between. CDR1 is SGHAT, CDR2 FQNNGV, per germline. The CDR3 DNA follows: TGTGCCAGCACCGCGACACTGGGGTCCTACGAGCAGTACTTC. Translated, it gives CASTATLGSYEQYF.

This clone was seen more than once but under ten times. This chain links TRBV2 with TRBJ2-1; D gene ambiguous. CDR3 length: 14 residues. V was pared by 3 bases and J by 9 bases, with 15 bases between. CDR1 and CDR2 (germline): SNHLY, FYNNEI. In nucleotides, the CDR3 is TGTGCCAGCAGTGAGAGACTCACTCCGGGTGAGCAGTTCTTC. This gives the protein CASSERLTPGEQFF.

This clone was detected a few times. The V call is TRBV18, the J call TRBJ1-5, with no clear D. CDR1 and CDR2 from the germline V gene are KGHSH and LQKENI. Trimming removed 3 bases at V and 5 bases at J, with 8 bases between. The CDR3 sequence is 13 residues long. CDR3 bases: TGTGCCAGCTCACCCTTGGCAGATCAGCCCCAGCATTTT. This encodes CASSPLADQPQHF.

This clone rates as large. The chain employs TRBV5-8 and TRBJ1-1, with 9 bases matching TRBD1. The CDR3 spans 15 residues. V dropped 1 base and J dropped 4; count of bases not matched to a gene: 5. CDR1 is SGHTS and CDR2 is YDEGEE in the germline V gene. This CDR3 reads CASSLLGQGTTEAFF. CDR3 sequence (DNA): TGTGCCAGCAGCTTGTTAGGACAGGGGACCACTGAAGCTTTCTTT.

This clone came up once. The chain is built from TRBV2 and TRBJ1-1; TRBD1 is a possible D gene (5 bases). V was trimmed by 8 bases and J by 0 bases, leaving 13 bases between them. The V gene's germline CDR1 is SNHLY and CDR2 FYNNEI. The CDR3 runs 14 residues. The CDR3 sequence: CASSQASMNTEAFF. The CDR3 bases are TGTGCCAGCTCACAGGCGTCAATGAACACTGAAGCTTTCTTT.

The chain joins TRBV11-1 to TRBJ2-1; D ambiguous. The germline V and J ends were trimmed by 1 base and 6 bases, with 7 bases remaining between them. This CDR3 has 13 amino acids. Germline assignment: CDR1 SGHAT and CDR2 FQDESV (reference sequence). The DNA of the CDR3 is TGTGCCAGCAGCTTAGGTCCTGGCAATGAGCAGTTCTTC. Translating gives CASSLGPGNEQFF.

Note on this clone: At one end, the junction sequence differs from germline, possibly due to a read error. This rearrangement joins TRBV7-7 to TRBJ2-1, with D perhaps matching TRBD1 (5 bases). CDR1 is SSHAT, CDR2 FNYEAQ, per germline (reference sequence). The CDR3 has 16 residues. The chain's CDR3 is CASSLGASGTYNEQFF. The CDR3, as DNA: TGTGCTAGCAGCTTAGGAGCGTCAGGGACCTACAATGAGCAGTTCTTC.

In this sample, this clone turned up a few times. This chain uses TRBV7-8 with TRBJ2-2; D is unresolved. V lost 2 bases and J lost 6, with 10 bases in between. The CDR3 length is 14 residues. Germline V lookup: CDR1 SGHVS, CDR2 FQNEAQ. CDR3 region: CASSLFRMAGELFF. The DNA for the CDR3 is TGTGCCAGCAGCTTATTTCGGATGGCCGGGGAGCTGTTTTTT.

The V gene is TRBV13, the J gene TRBJ2-1; the D gene is possibly TRBD1 (5 bases). This CDR3 is built from 16 residues. With 4 bases removed from V and 7 bases from J, the gap between germline ends came to 20 bases. Germline CDR1 and CDR2: PRHDT and FYEKMQ (reference sequence). CDR3 DNA sequence: TGTGCCAGCAGCTCCTGGTTAGGGGCAACAATTAATGAGCAGTTCTTC. Translation: CASSSWLGATINEQFF.

This clone came up once. The gene calls are TRBV27 and TRBJ2-1, with D perhaps matching TRBD2 (6 bases). The CDR3 consists of 15 residues. Germline V gene lookup returns CDR1 MNHEY and CDR2 SMNVEV (reference sequence). Trimming removed 3 bases at V and 4 bases at J, with 13 bases between. The CDR3 loop reads CASSLVGGTYNEQFF. As DNA, the CDR3 is TGTGCCAGCAGTTTGGTTGGCGGGACGTACAATGAGCAGTTCTTC.

This rearrangement joins TRBV6-1 to TRBJ2-3, with TRBD2 as a possible D gene (5 bases). The CDR3 sequence is 15 residues long. Trimming stripped 5 bases from V and 2 bases from J, with 14 bases between. Germline V gene sequence: CDR1 MNHNS, CDR2 SASEGT. In DNA form, the CDR3 reads TGTGCCAGCAGTTTCCTAGCCTTTTACACAGATACGCAGTATTTT. Translating it yields CASSFLAFYTDTQYF.

The chain carries TRBV5-6 and TRBJ2-7; 11 positions match TRBD2. The CDR3 contains 14 residues. V lost 4 bases, J lost 6 bases, and 6 bases stayed unmatched. Germline CDR1 SGHDT, CDR2 YYEEEE. The CDR3 protein is CASSVSGRAVEQYF. The CDR3 region has the DNA TGTGCCAGCAGCGTTAGCGGGAGGGCCGTCGAGCAGTACTTC.

This clone has more than one count but fewer than ten. V and J are TRBV18 and TRBJ1-3; D unresolved. The V gene's germline CDR1 is KGHSH and CDR2 LQKENI. The length of the CDR3 is 16 residues. Trimming took off 3 bases at V and 0 bases at J, with 12 bases between the two ends. The CDR3 reads CASSPPTINSGNTIYF. CDR3 DNA sequence: TGTGCCAGCTCACCTCCAACGATAAACTCTGGAAACACCATATATTTT.

CDR3 sequence (DNA): TGTGCCAGCCGATCTAGCGGGAATTCCTACAATGAGCAGTTCTTC. Translating it yields CASRSSGNSYNEQFF. The chain joins TRBV5-8 to TRBJ2-1, with 9 bases lining up with TRBD2. This CDR3 spans 15 amino acids. V lost 7 bases, J lost 1 base, and 6 bases stayed unmatched. The germline CDR1 and CDR2 sequences are SGHTS and YDEGEE.

The table lists this clone with a few counts. The chain links TRBV28 to TRBJ2-7; D may be TRBD2 (5 bases). V gave up 6 bases and J gave up 4 bases, with 10 bases separating them. This CDR3 contains 12 residues. Germline values: CDR1 MDHEN, CDR2 SYDVKM. Here the CDR3 DNA reads TGTGCCAGCAGCGCTGGAGGATACGAGCAGTACTTC. As protein: CASSAGGYEQYF.

CDR3 region: CASTFDEGGYNEQFF. The CDR3 nucleotides are TGTGCCAGCACTTTTGACGAGGGTGGCTACAATGAGCAGTTCTTC. The J gene is TRBJ2-1, the V gene TRBV2; possible D gene TRBD2, 5 bases. CDR1 and CDR2 (germline): SNHLY, FYNNEI. The V end was cut by 7 bases, the J end by 3 bases, with 16 bases between. The CDR3 runs to 15 residues.

The chain recombines TRBV2 with TRBJ2-1, with 7 nucleotides matching TRBD1. V shed 7 bases, J shed 7 bases, and the junction held 10 bases outside the gene matches. The length of the CDR3 is 14 residues. Germline V gene sequence: CDR1 SNHLY, CDR2 FYNNEI. CDR3 sequence (DNA): TGTGCCAGCACCCCGGGACAGCTGGGGAATGAGCAGTTCTTC. Translation gives CASTPGQLGNEQFF.

The chain couples TRBV29-1 to TRBJ1-3; D perhaps matches TRBD1 (5 bases). Between the trimmed V and J ends, which lost 4 bases and 1 base, there was a span of 14 bases. CDR3 length: 15 amino acids. The germline CDR1 and CDR2 sequences are SQVTM and ANQGSEA. The CDR3 sequence: CSVAGGVISGNTIYF. As DNA, the CDR3 is TGCAGCGTTGCCGGGGGGGTAATTTCTGGAAACACCATATATTTT.

The chain couples TRBV5-1 to TRBJ2-6; 10 bases line up with TRBD2. Losses at the gene ends were 4 bases for V and 8 bases for J; bases not matched to a gene: 12. The CDR3 is 17 amino acids. Germline loops: CDR1 SGHRS, CDR2 YFSETQ. The CDR3 reads CASSPLLSSGSSNVLTF. In DNA form, the CDR3 reads TGCGCCAGCAGCCCGTTACTTTCTAGCGGGAGTTCCAACGTCCTGACTTTC.